This T cell receptor (beta chain) was sequenced during a study of T cells in Graves' hyperthyroidism and ophthalmopathy. The trim removed 4 bases at V and 6 bases at J, leaving 7 bases unmatched. The CDR3 is made up of 15 amino acids. Germline assignment: CDR1 SEHNR and CDR2 FQNEAQ (reference sequence). Aged 18 to 65, the patients had hyperthyroidism that was newly diagnosed and had lasted under 2 months. Diagnostic decisions used clinical symptoms, serum thyroxine and TRAb, thyroid ultrasound and orbital computed tomography. Amplification targeted TCR beta CDR3 regions from RNA transcripts. First-round RT-PCR with HTBI primers amplified the TCR CDR3 region. TCRdb reprocessed the multiplex PCR reads with MiXCR, giving one entry per CDR3 protein. The sample lists over 650,000 distinct CDR3 sequences, about a sixth occurring once. In this sample, this clonotype turned up many times.

The sequenced material came from blood. The V call is TRBV7-9, the J call TRBJ2-7; 12 bases match TRBD2. This TCR came from a man younger than 30 with Graves' hyperthyroidism. Here the CDR3 DNA reads TGTGCCAGCAGCTCCAGGACTAGCGGGATCAGCGAGCAGTACTTC. The encoded protein is CASSSRTSGISEQYF.